This T cell receptor beta chain emerged from a study of identical twins. A template switching step contributed a universal primer site, while unique molecular identifiers were present in the cDNA. One entry per CDR3 protein, called by TCRdb with MiXCR from the 5' RACE reads. The sample holds under 1 million distinct CDR3 sequences; 10% to 15% are singletons and the top ten take 1.5% to 2%. Germline V CDR1 and CDR2: SGHDN, FVKESK. CDR3 size: 14 residues. The trim removed 4 bases at V and 7 bases at J, leaving 9 bases unmatched. Study-level points and caveats: Zero-insertion analyses might be partly confounded by invariant T cells like MAIT and iNKT. With abundant cord blood beta clonotypes, insertions were fewer; memory repertoires showed no such pattern.

Turning to this clonotype: The antigen remains undetermined.

The same sample was also studied in work on yellow fever vaccine responses in identical twins.

The sequence was obtained from a woman aged 18 to 35 in good health. Sequenced material: PBMCs. The chain uses TRBV14 and TRBJ1-2; 7 bases are shared with TRBD1. The CDR3 DNA is TGTGCCAGCAGCCGAACTAAGGGGGCGGGTGGCTACACCTTC. Encoded protein: CASSRTKGAGGYTF.